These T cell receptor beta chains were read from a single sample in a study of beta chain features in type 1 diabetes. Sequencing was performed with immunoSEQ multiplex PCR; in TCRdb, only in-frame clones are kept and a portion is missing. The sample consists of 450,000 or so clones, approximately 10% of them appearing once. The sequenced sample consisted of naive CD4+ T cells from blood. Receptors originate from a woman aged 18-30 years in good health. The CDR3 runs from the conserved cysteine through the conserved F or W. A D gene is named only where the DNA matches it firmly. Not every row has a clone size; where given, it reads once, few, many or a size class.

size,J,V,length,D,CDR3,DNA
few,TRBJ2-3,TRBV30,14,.,CACATAPHTDTQYF,TGTGCCTGTGCGACAGCACCCCACACAGATACGCAGTATTTT
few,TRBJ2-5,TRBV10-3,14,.,CAISDTGSKVTQYF,TGTGCCATCAGTGATACGGGAAGCAAAGTGACCCAGTACTTC
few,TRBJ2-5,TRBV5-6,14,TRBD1,CASSRTGAEETQYF,TGTGCCAGCAGCAGGACAGGGGCGGAAGAGACCCAGTACTTC
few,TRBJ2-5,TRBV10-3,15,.,CAISDRLPPGETQYF,TGTGCCATCAGTGACCGACTCCCTCCTGGGGAGACCCAGTACTTC
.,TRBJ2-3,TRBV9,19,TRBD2,CASSVAPTAAGGPFDTQYF,TGTGCCAGCAGCGTAGCCCCTACAGCTGCGGGGGGGCCTTTTGATACGCAGTATTTT
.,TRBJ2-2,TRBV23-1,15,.,CASSQSSGPAGELFF,TGCGCCAGCAGTCAATCATCGGGGCCGGCCGGGGAGCTGTTTTTT
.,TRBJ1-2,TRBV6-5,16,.,CASSYSGRTFSYGYTF,TGTGCCAGCAGTTACTCGGGCAGAACCTTTTCCTATGGCTACACCTTC
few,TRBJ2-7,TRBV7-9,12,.,CAGQGWSYEQYF,TGTGCCGGGCAGGGGTGGTCCTACGAGCAGTACTTC
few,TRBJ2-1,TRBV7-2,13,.,CASSFGAGDEQFF,TGTGCCAGCAGCTTTGGGGCCGGGGATGAGCAGTTCTTC
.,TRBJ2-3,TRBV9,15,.,CASSVVLGATDTQYF,TGTGCCAGCAGCGTAGTTCTGGGCGCCACAGATACGCAGTATTTT
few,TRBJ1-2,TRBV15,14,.,CATSRPWTGYGYTF,TGTGCCACCAGCAGACCATGGACCGGCTATGGCTACACCTTC
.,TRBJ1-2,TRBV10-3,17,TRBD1,CAINKNHGQGGYYGYTF,TGTGCCATCAACAAGAATCACGGACAGGGAGGCTACTATGGCTACACCTTC
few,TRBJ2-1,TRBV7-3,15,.,CASSVRTSDYNEQFF,TGTGCCAGCAGCGTGCGAACGTCAGACTACAATGAGCAGTTCTTC
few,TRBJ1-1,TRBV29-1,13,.,CSVRGRMNTEAFF,TGCAGCGTTCGTGGACGGATGAACACTGAAGCTTTCTTT
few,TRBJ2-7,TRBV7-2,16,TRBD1,CASSVAGTGGGYEQYF,TGTGCCAGCAGCGTGGCCGGGACAGGGGGAGGCTACGAGCAGTACTTC
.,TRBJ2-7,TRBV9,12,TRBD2,CASSKLAGEQYF,TGTGCCAGCAGCAAACTAGCGGGAGAGCAGTACTTC
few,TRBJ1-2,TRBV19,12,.,CASSQGPYGYTF,TGTGCCAGTAGTCAGGGACCCTATGGCTACACCTTC
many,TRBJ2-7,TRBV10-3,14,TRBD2,CAISGASGGLEQYF,TGTGCCATCAGTGGCGCTAGCGGGGGCCTCGAGCAGTACTTC
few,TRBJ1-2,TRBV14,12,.,CASSSAGIRYTF,TGTGCCAGCAGCAGTGCGGGGATACGCTACACCTTC
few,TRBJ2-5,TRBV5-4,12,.,CASSLGQQTQYF,TGTGCCAGCAGCTTGGGCCAACAGACCCAGTACTTC
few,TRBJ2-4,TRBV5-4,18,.,CASSSGQLGALAKNIQYF,TGTGCCAGCAGCTCCGGACAATTAGGGGCCCTAGCCAAAAACATTCAGTACTTC
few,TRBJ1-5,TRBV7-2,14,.,CASSLERGNQPQHF,TGTGCCAGCAGCTTAGAGCGGGGGAATCAGCCCCAGCATTTT
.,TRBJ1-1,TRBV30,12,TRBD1,CAWRGQRAEAFF,TGTGCCTGGAGGGGACAGCGCGCTGAAGCTTTCTTT
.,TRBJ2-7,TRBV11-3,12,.,CASSLVRYEQYF,TGTGCCAGCAGCTTAGTCCGTTACGAGCAGTACTTC
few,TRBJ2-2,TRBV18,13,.,CASSGTYTGELFF,TGTGCCAGCTCCGGGACCTACACCGGGGAGCTGTTTTTT
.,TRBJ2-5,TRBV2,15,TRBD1,CASSEEGQGGETQYF,TGTGCCAGCAGTGAAGAGGGACAGGGAGGGGAGACCCAGTACTTC
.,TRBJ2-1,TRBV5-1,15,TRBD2,CASSLVASGIGNQFF,TGCGCCAGCAGCTTGGTGGCTAGCGGGATCGGGAACCAGTTCTTC
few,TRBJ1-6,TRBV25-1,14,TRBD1,CASSVRTGYSPLHF,TGTGCCAGCAGTGTCCGGACAGGGTATTCACCCCTCCACTTT
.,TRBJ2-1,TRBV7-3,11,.,CASSPLYEQFF,TGTGCCAGCAGCCCTTTGTATGAGCAGTTCTTC
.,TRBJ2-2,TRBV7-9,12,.,CASSPPTGELFF,TGTGCCAGCAGCCCTCCTACCGGGGAGCTGTTTTTT
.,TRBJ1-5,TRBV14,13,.,CASSQARNQPQHF,TGTGCCAGCAGCCAAGCCCGGAATCAGCCCCAGCATTTT
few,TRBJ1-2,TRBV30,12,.,CASPQRSYGYTF,TGTGCCAGCCCACAGAGGAGCTATGGCTACACCTTC
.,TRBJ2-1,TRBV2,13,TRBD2,CASWTSGSYEQFF,TGTGCCAGCTGGACTAGCGGGAGTTATGAGCAGTTCTTC
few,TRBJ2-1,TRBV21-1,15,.,CASSKLGTAYNEQFF,TGTGCCAGCAGCAAACTGGGGACAGCCTACAATGAGCAGTTCTTC
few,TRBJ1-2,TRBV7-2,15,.,CASSFSRRGNYGYTF,TGTGCCAGCAGCTTTTCTCGAAGGGGTAACTATGGCTACACCTTC
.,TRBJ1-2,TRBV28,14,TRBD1,CASSFSDRGPDYTF,TGTGCCAGCAGTTTCTCCGACAGGGGGCCTGACTACACCTTC
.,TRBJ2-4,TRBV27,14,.,CASSSNRDGNIQYF,TGTGCCAGCAGTTCGAACAGGGACGGAAACATTCAGTACTTC
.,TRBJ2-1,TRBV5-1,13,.,CASSSLGGGEQFF,TGCGCCAGCAGCTCCCTGGGGGGCGGGGAGCAGTTCTTC
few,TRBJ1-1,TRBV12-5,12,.,CASGRTNTEAFF,TGTGCTAGTGGCCGGACGAACACTGAAGCTTTCTTT
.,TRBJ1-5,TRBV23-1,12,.,CASSQIGGPQHF,TGCGCCAGCAGTCAAATCGGGGGGCCCCAGCATTTT
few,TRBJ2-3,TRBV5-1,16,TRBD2,CASSLLQRGDTDTQYF,TGCGCCAGCAGCCTCCTCCAGCGGGGGGACACAGATACGCAGTATTTT
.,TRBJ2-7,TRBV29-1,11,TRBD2,CSVEGLGEQYF,TGCAGCGTAGAGGGACTAGGCGAGCAGTACTTC
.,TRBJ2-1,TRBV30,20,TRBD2,CAWSDPGLAGGKHSYNEQFF,TGTGCCTGGAGTGATCCGGGACTAGCGGGGGGAAAGCACTCCTACAATGAGCAGTTCTTC
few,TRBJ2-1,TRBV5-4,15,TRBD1,CASRPGQGAQVEQFF,TGTGCCAGCAGACCTGGACAGGGGGCGCAGGTTGAGCAGTTCTTC